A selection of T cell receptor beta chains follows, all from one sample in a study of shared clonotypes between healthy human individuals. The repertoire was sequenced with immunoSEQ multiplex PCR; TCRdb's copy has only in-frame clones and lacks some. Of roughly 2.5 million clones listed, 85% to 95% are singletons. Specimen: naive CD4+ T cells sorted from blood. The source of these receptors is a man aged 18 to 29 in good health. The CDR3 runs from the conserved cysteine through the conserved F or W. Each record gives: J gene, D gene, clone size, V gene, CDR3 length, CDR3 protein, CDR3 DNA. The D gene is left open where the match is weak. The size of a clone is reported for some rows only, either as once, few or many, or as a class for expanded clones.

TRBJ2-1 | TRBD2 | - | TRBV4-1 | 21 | CASSRETSGGDLLTSYNEQFF | TGCGCCAGCAGCCGAGAGACTAGCGGGGGGGATCTCCTTACCTCCTACAATGAGCAGTTCTTC
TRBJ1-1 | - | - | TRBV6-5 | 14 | CASSYQRENTEAFF | TGTGCCAGCAGTTATCAGCGGGAGAACACTGAAGCTTTCTTT
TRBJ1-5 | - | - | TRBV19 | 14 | CASSKTGTNQPQHF | TGTGCCAGTAGTAAAACAGGCACAAATCAGCCCCAGCATTTT
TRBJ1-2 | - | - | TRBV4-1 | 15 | CASSIARRDFDGYTF | TGCGCCAGCAGCATTGCCCGCCGGGACTTCGATGGCTACACCTTC
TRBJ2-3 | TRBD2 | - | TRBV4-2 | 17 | CASSQDDRGLVWYTQYF | TGTGCCAGCAGCCAAGATGATAGGGGACTAGTCTGGTATACGCAGTATTTT
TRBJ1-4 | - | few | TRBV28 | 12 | CASGTGVEKLFF | TGTGCCAGCGGGACGGGGGTAGAAAAACTGTTTTTT
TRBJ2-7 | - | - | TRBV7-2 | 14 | CASSLDPGNYEQYF | TGTGCCAGCAGCTTAGACCCCGGCAACTACGAGCAGTACTTC
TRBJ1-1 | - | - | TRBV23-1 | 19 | CASSESGLGGAGMNTEAFF | TGCGCCAGCAGCGAATCCGGGCTGGGGGGCGCAGGGATGAACACTGAAGCTTTCTTT
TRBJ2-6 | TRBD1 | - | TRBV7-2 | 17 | CASSATGVGTGANVLTF | TGTGCCAGCAGCGCCACAGGGGTTGGCACTGGGGCCAACGTCCTGACTTTC
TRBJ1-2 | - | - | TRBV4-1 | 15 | CASSQAQGTNYGYTF | TGCGCCAGCAGCCAAGCTCAGGGGACCAACTATGGCTACACCTTC
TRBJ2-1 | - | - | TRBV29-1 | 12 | CSVLKGGNEQFF | TGCAGCGTCTTAAAAGGAGGCAATGAGCAGTTCTTC
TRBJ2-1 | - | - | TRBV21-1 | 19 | CASTPKGLAGPPLHNEQFF | TGTGCCAGCACCCCTAAGGGACTAGCGGGACCTCCCCTACACAATGAGCAGTTCTTC
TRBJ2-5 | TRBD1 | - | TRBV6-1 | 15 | CATRGTAVSQETQYF | TGTGCCACGAGAGGGACAGCGGTGAGCCAAGAGACCCAGTACTTC
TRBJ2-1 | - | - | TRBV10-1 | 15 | CASSEGLGSYNEQFF | TGCGCCAGCAGTGAGGGGTTGGGCTCCTACAATGAGCAGTTCTTC
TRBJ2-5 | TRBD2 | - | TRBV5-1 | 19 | CASSLRSTGLAGGEETQYF | TGCGCCAGCAGCTTGCGTAGTACGGGACTAGCGGGGGGCGAAGAGACCCAGTACTTC
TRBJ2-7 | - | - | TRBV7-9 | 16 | CASSPAWEPSMVEQYF | TGTGCCAGCAGCCCCGCCTGGGAACCATCTATGGTCGAGCAGTACTTC
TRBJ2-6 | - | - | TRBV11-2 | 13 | CASRISGANVLTF | TGTGCCAGCAGAATCTCTGGGGCCAACGTCCTGACTTTC
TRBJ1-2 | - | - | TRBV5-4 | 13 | CASSLARRDGYTF | TGTGCCAGCAGCTTGGCCCGCAGGGACGGCTACACCTTC
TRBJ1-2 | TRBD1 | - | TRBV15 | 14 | CATSRDRTGADGYF | TGTGCCACCAGCAGAGATAGAACAGGGGCAGATGGATACTTC
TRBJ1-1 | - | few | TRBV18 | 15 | CASSPPAGLNTEAFF | TGTGCCAGCTCACCACCGGCAGGCTTGAACACTGAAGCTTTCTTT
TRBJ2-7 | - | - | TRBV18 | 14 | CASSPRQDSYEQYF | TGTGCCAGCTCACCACGACAGGACTCCTACGAGCAGTACTTC
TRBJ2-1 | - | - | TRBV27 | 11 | CASTGFNEQFF | TGTGCCAGTACAGGGTTTAATGAGCAGTTCTTC
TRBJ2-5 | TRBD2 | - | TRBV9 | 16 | CASSVDSGGATETQYF | TGTGCCAGCAGCGTAGACAGCGGGGGGGCCACAGAGACCCAGTACTTC
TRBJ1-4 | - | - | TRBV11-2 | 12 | CASSLLYEKLFF | TGTGCCAGCAGCCTCTTATATGAAAAACTGTTTTTT
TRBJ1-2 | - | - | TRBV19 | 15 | CASSIDSRAAYGYTF | TGTGCCAGTAGTATAGACAGCAGGGCGGCCTATGGCTACACCTTC
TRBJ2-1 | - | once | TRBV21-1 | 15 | CASSNKRRAYNEQFF | TGTGCCAGCAGCAATAAGCGGCGTGCCTACAATGAGCAGTTCTTC
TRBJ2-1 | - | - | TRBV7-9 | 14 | CASSFPGSYNEQFF | TGTGCCAGCAGCTTCCCTGGCTCCTACAATGAGCAGTTCTTC
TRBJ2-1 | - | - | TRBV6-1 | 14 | CASRTTGGVNEQFF | TGTGCCAGCAGGACTACCGGGGGTGTCAATGAGCAGTTCTTC
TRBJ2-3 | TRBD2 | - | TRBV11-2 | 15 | CASSGTSVSTDTQYF | TGTGCCAGCAGCGGGACTAGCGTTAGCACAGATACGCAGTATTTT
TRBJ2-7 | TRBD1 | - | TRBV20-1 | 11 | CSVNRGYEQYF | TGCAGTGTTAACAGGGGCTACGAGCAGTACTTC
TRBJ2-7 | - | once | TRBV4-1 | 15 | CASSQGQAHSYEQYF | TGCGCCAGCAGCCAAGGACAGGCCCACTCCTACGAGCAGTACTTC
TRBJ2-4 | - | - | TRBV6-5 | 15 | CASRGGRLAKNIQYF | TGTGCCAGCAGGGGGGGGCGTCTAGCCAAAAACATTCAGTACTTC
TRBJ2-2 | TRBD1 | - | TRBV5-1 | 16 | CASSKTGSSNTGELFF | TGCGCCAGCAGCAAGACAGGGAGTTCGAACACCGGGGAGCTGTTTTTT
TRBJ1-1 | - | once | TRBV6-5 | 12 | CASRRGNTEAFF | TGTGCCAGCCGGAGGGGGAACACTGAAGCTTTCTTT
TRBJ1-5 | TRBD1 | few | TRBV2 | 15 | CASSDEQGGNQPQHF | TGTGCCAGCAGTGACGAACAGGGGGGCAATCAGCCCCAGCATTTT
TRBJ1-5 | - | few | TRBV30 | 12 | CAWTGNNQPQHF | TGTGCCTGGACGGGGAACAATCAGCCCCAGCATTTT
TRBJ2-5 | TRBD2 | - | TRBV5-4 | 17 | CASSKGLAGGREETQYF | TGTGCCAGCAGCAAGGGACTAGCGGGAGGGCGGGAGGAGACCCAGTACTTC
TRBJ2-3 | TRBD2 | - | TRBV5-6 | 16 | CASSWNGGGAPDTQYF | TGTGCCAGCAGCTGGAACGGCGGGGGGGCCCCAGATACGCAGTATTTT
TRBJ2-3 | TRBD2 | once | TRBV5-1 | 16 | CASSLGASGGADTQYF | TGCGCCAGCAGCCTGGGGGCTAGCGGGGGTGCAGATACGCAGTATTTT
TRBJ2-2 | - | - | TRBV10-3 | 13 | CAISESMGGELFF | TGTGCCATCAGTGAGTCTATGGGCGGGGAGCTGTTTTTT
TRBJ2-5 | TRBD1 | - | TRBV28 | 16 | CASSGFWTGARETQYF | TGTGCCAGCAGTGGATTTTGGACAGGGGCAAGGGAGACCCAGTACTTC
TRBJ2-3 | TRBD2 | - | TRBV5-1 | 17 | CASSLGLAGGPTDTQYF | TGCGCCAGCAGCCTAGGACTAGCGGGGGGACCCACAGATACGCAGTATTTT